A single sample is the source of the 7 T cell receptor beta chains below, sequenced in a study of blood T cell repertoires in COVID-19. TCRdb's copy holds only in-frame clones and misses some; the assay was immunoSEQ multiplex PCR. The data hold 250,000 to 350,000 clones, with 70% to 85% observed a single time. The sequenced sample consisted of peripheral blood. The receptors come from a human donor with COVID-19, enrolled during active disease. The donor label of this sample is uncertain.

The chain employs TRBV6-1 and TRBJ2-1; 7 bases match TRBD2. Germline CDR1 and CDR2: MNHNS and SASEGT. This CDR3 region has 13 residues. V shed 1 base, J shed 9 bases, and the junction held 3 bases outside the gene matches. In DNA, the CDR3 is TGTGCCAGCAGTGAAGGGCGCGGGGGTGAGCAGTTCTTC. Residues: CASSEGRGGEQFF.

The CDR3 DNA is TGTGCCAGCACTCGACAGGGGTCCTCCTACGAGCAGTACTTC. It specifies CASTRQGSSYEQYF. The rearrangement uses TRBV6-5 and TRBJ2-7, with 8 bases fitting TRBD1. Trimming removed 7 bases from V and 0 bases from J; junction bases left unmatched: 5. CDR1 MNHEY and CDR2 SVGAGI come from the germline V gene. This CDR3 region has 14 residues.

CDR3 bases: TGCGCCAGCAAGAGGGAGGGAGAGACCCAGTACTTC. Amino acids: CASKREGETQYF. The chain couples TRBV5-1 to TRBJ2-5; TRBD2 matches 7 bases. The CDR3 contains 12 residues. The V gene end was trimmed by 6 bases and the J gene end by 4 bases; junction bases not matched to a gene: 3. The germline CDR1 and CDR2 sequences are SGHRS and YFSETQ. Supplemented by reference TRBV5-1 and TRBJ2-5, the full variable domain reads KAGVTQTPRYLIKTRGQQVTLSCSPISGHRSVSWYQQTPGQGLQFLFEYFSETQRNKGNFPGRFSGRQFSNSRSEMNVSTLELGDSALYLCASKREGETQYFGPGTRLLVL.

This chain uses TRBV2 with TRBJ1-6, with D uncertain. Trimming took 6 bases from V and 0 from J, leaving 18 bases between them. The CDR3 is made up of 18 amino acids. CDR1 and CDR2 (germline): SNHLY, FYNNEI. The CDR3 protein is CASSPAGGPSSYNSPLHF. The CDR3 coding sequence is TGTGCCAGCAGCCCCGCGGGAGGACCTAGCTCCTATAATTCACCCCTCCACTTT. Full variable domain (remainder filled in from reference TRBV2 and TRBJ1-6): EPEVTQTPSHQVTQMGQEVILRCVPISNHLYFYWYRQILGQKVEFLVSFYNNEISEKSEIFDDQFSVERPDGSNFTLKIRSTKLEDSAMYFCASSPAGGPSSYNSPLHFGNGTRLTVT.

The V gene is TRBV15, the J gene TRBJ2-1, with 15 bases fitting TRBD2. V lost 4 bases and J lost 6; bases outside the gene matches: 4. Germline CDR1 is LNHNV and CDR2 is YYDKDF (reference sequence). There are 16 residues in the CDR3. CDR3 coding DNA: TGTGCCACCAGCAAACGGACTAGCGGGAGGGGCAATGAGCAGTTCTTC. This encodes CATSKRTSGRGNEQFF.

The chain recombines TRBV3-1 (or the pseudogene TRBV3-2) with TRBJ2-2, with 8 bases that match TRBD1. The V segment lost 1 base and the J segment 1 base; nucleotides outside the gene matches: 2. CDR1 and CDR2 from the germline V gene are LGHDT and YNNKEL (reference sequence). There are 16 residues in the CDR3. As DNA, the CDR3 is TGTGCCAGCAGCCAAGTAACAGGGGGGAACACCGGGGAGCTGTTTTTT. It encodes CASSQVTGGNTGELFF.

The chain combines TRBV5-1 with TRBJ2-4; TRBD2 agrees at 7 bases. The length of the CDR3 is 17 residues. The junction had 6 bases not matched to a gene; V was cut back by 0 bases and J by 0 bases. Germline CDR1 reads SGHRS; CDR2 reads YFSETQ. The CDR3 region is CASSLEEASGAKNIQYF. The CDR3 DNA reads as TGCGCCAGCAGCTTGGAGGAGGCTAGCGGAGCCAAAAACATTCAGTACTTC.